The 17 T cell receptor beta chains in this list originate from one sample, sequenced in a study of shared clonotypes between healthy human individuals. TCRdb's copy holds only in-frame clones and misses some; the assay was immunoSEQ multiplex PCR. The data show 500,000 to 650,000 clones, just over 75% seen once. The sample consisted of PBMCs. The receptors were gathered from a woman in her 40s in good health. Some clones in this sample may be carry-over from other donors' samples.

There are many counts of this clone. The V and J genes are TRBV2 and TRBJ1-1, with D unresolved. V lost 4 bases and J 1 base, leaving 10 bases between the germline ends. The CDR3 has 14 amino acids. From germline, CDR1 is SNHLY and CDR2 FYNNEI. CDR3 coding DNA: TGTGCCAGCAGTGGGTGGGGATCGAACACTGAAGCTTTCTTT. Translation: CASSGWGSNTEAFF.

The chain joins TRBV5-4 to TRBJ2-5; D gene unclear. CDR3 length equals 13 residues. Trimming removed 5 bases from V and 5 bases from J, with 13 bases in between. The germline CDR1 and CDR2 sequences are SGHNT and YYREEE (reference sequence). DNA of the CDR3: TGTGCCAGCAGGGCAGAATTAGGGGAGACCCAGTACTTC. Protein sequence: CASRAELGETQYF.

The rearrangement links TRBV27 to TRBJ1-5; the match to TRBD1 covers 9 bases. Germline CDR1 reads MNHEY; CDR2 reads SMNVEV (reference sequence). Germline trimming cut 4 bases from V and 3 bases from J; bases unmatched to any gene: 10. The CDR3 consists of 17 residues. The CDR3 loop reads CASSSYSGTGFNQPQHF. The CDR3, as DNA: TGTGCCAGCAGTTCGTATTCCGGGACAGGGTTCAATCAGCCCCAGCATTTT.

This sequence joins TRBV10-2 and TRBJ2-7, with 8 positions matching TRBD1. CDR1 is WSHSY and CDR2 is SAAADI in the germline V gene. The CDR3 loop spans 14 amino acids. The J segment lost 2 bases and the V segment lost 7 bases, leaving 7 bases of the junction unmatched. DNA of the CDR3: TGCGCCAGCACCGAGGGACAGGTGGCCTACGAGCAGTACTTC. The encoded protein is CASTEGQVAYEQYF.

The CDR3 loop reads CASSRTGTITYEKLFF. CDR3 nucleotides: TGTGCCAGCAGTCGGACAGGGACCATAACCTATGAAAAACTGTTTTTT. This chain links TRBV28 with TRBJ1-4; 8 bases line up with TRBD1. In germline, CDR1 is MDHEN, CDR2 SYDVKM. V was pared by 5 bases and J by 6 bases, with 11 bases of the junction left unmatched. This CDR3 is built from 16 residues.

The V call is TRBV2, the J call TRBJ1-4, with no clear D. CDR1 is SNHLY and CDR2 is FYNNEI in the germline V gene. This CDR3 contains 13 residues. V lost 7 bases and J lost 8, with 14 bases in between. The CDR3 nucleotides are TGTGCCAGCACGGGCCAGTTGGGCGAAAAACTGTTTTTT. It codes for CASTGQLGEKLFF.

The chain carries TRBV28 and TRBJ2-7, with 8 bases fitting TRBD2. The CDR3 extends over 16 amino acids. Trimming removed 8 bases from V and 3 bases from J; junction bases left unmatched: 15. Germline lookup yields CDR1 MDHEN and CDR2 SYDVKM. CDR3 in DNA: TGTGCCAGCGCCTCCGCCGGGACTAGAGACCGCTACGAGCAGTACTTC. This codes for CASASAGTRDRYEQYF.

V and J are TRBV4-3 and TRBJ2-4, with 7 bases fitting TRBD1. V lost 0 bases and J lost 7; bases outside the gene matches: 6. Germline lookup yields CDR1 LGHNA and CDR2 YSLEER. CDR3 length: 15 residues. The CDR3 loop reads CASSQDQGRGNIQYF. The CDR3 bases are TGCGCCAGCAGCCAAGATCAGGGCAGGGGGAACATTCAGTACTTC.

V and J are TRBV11-2 and TRBJ2-2, with a tentative D call TRBD2 (6 bases). The CDR3 consists of 16 residues. Per germline, CDR1 SGHAT and CDR2 FQNNGV. V was clipped by 1 base and J by 1 base, with 10 bases between them. The CDR3 is CASSLADSGNTGELFF. The CDR3 DNA sequence: TGTGCCAGCAGCTTAGCAGATAGCGGGAACACCGGGGAGCTGTTTTTT.

The V gene is TRBV9, the J gene TRBJ2-3, with 10 bases lining up with TRBD2. The CDR3 covers 15 residues. Germline V gene data show CDR1 as SGDLS and CDR2 as YYNGEE. Trimming took 4 bases from V and 6 from J; bases not matched to a gene: 8. The CDR3 coding sequence is TGTGCCAGCAGCATAGGACTAGCGGAGGTCGATACGCAGTATTTT. This encodes CASSIGLAEVDTQYF.

In regard to this clone: A far larger clone differs by one base, so this is likely a read error. In the same sample, other DNA sequences code for this CDR3. This rearrangement joins TRBV14 to TRBJ1-1; the D is unclear. The CDR3 contains 15 residues. Per germline, CDR1 SGHDN and CDR2 FVKESK. The CDR3 DNA follows: TGTGTCAGCAGCCGGGATTCTACGCCGAACACTGAAGCTTTCTTT. It encodes CVSSRDSTPNTEAFF.

V gene TRBV20-1 combines with J gene TRBJ1-1; no clear D gene. This CDR3 has 11 residues. V was clipped by 4 bases and J by 6 bases, with 9 bases between them. Germline V gives CDR1 DFQATT, CDR2 SNEGSKA (reference sequence). The CDR3 nucleotides read TGCAGTGCTACCCGATACGCTGAAGCTTTCTTT. Translating it yields CSATRYAEAFF.

The gene calls are TRBV29-1 and TRBJ2-5; 10 bases are shared with TRBD1. Germline CDR1 is SQVTM and CDR2 is ANQGSEA. This CDR3 is built from 13 residues. The junction had 6 bases not matched to a gene; V was cut back by 6 bases and J by 5 bases. In DNA, the CDR3 is TGCAGCGTAGACGGGACAGGGGATGAGACCCAGTACTTC. Translating gives CSVDGTGDETQYF. Variable domain in full (rest from reference TRBV29-1 and TRBJ2-5): SAVISQKPSRDICQRGTSLTIQCQVDSQVTMMFWYRQQPGQSLTLIATANQGSEATYESGFVIDKFPISRPNLTFSTLTVSNMSPEDSSIYLCSVDGTGDETQYFGPGTRLLVL.

This clone was picked up one time. V usage is TRBV2 and J usage is TRBJ2-2, with 14 bases aligning to TRBD2. Germline V gene data show CDR1 as SNHLY and CDR2 as FYNNEI. The CDR3 runs to 17 residues. J lost 7 bases, V lost 10 bases, and 14 bases had no gene match. The CDR3 bases are TGTGCCACAGCACCTCCACTGGGACTAGCGGGAGTCGGGGAGCTGTTTTTT. Its protein is CATAPPLGLAGVGELFF.

V gene TRBV18 combines with J gene TRBJ1-2, with 8 nucleotides matching TRBD1. Trimming at V came to 3 bases and at J to 6 bases, leaving 9 bases not matched to a gene. The CDR3 length is 15 residues. Looked up from germline, CDR1 is KGHSH and CDR2 is LQKENI. The CDR3 sequence: CASSPSQGAPNGYTF. CDR3 DNA: TGTGCCAGCTCACCGTCGCAGGGGGCTCCTAATGGCTACACCTTC.

Notes on this clone: Other DNA sequences in this sample translate to the same CDR3. This chain connects TRBV9 to TRBJ1-3; D not certain. CDR1 and CDR2 from the germline V gene are SGDLS and YYNGEE. The CDR3 runs 14 residues. The V and J ends lost 0 bases and 0 bases respectively, with 4 bases between them. CDR3 coding DNA: TGTGCCAGCAGCGTAGGAACCTCTGGAAACACCATATATTTT. This sequence encodes CASSVGTSGNTIYF. Combining the CDR3 with reference TRBV9 and TRBJ1-3 gives the whole variable domain DSGVTQTPKHLITATGQRVTLRCSPRSGDLSVYWYQQSLDQGLQFLIQYYNGEERAKGNILERFSAQQFPDLHSELNLSSLELGDSALYFCASSVGTSGNTIYFGEGSWLTVV.

The CDR3 nucleotides are TGTGCCAGCAGTGAGGGGGATAACGGGGGGCCCCAGCATTTT. It is translated as CASSEGDNGGPQHF. The chain recombines TRBV2 with TRBJ1-5; tentative D call: TRBD1 (5 bases). The germline gives CDR1 SNHLY, CDR2 FYNNEI. V was clipped by 3 bases and J by 9 bases, with 15 bases between them. The CDR3 contains 14 residues.